In this sample, the clone carrying this TCR beta chain turned up a few times. Its target is not known. There are 15 residues in the CDR3. Looked up from germline, CDR1 is SQVTM and CDR2 is ANQGSEA. With V trimmed by 2 bases and J by 0 bases, 6 bases remained unmatched. These data belong to a study of T-cell memory formation after mild COVID-19. Overall study findings and caveats: Contracting CD4+ clones sat mainly in CM and EM; CD8+ in EMRA.

TCRdb ran MiXCR on the 5' RACE reads and lists one entry per CDR3 protein. The repertoire holds fewer than 700,000 distinct CDR3 sequences, with roughly 22% as singletons. This clonotype was obtained from an adult woman who had mild COVID-19 (a few samples of this study predate the infection). Cell type and time point are not known. Sequenced input: PBMCs or a T cell subset sorted from them (not recorded which). This chain links TRBV29-1 with TRBJ2-5; 7 bases are shared with TRBD1. This CDR3 reads CSVERDRVHQETQYF. The CDR3, as DNA: TGCAGCGTTGAACGCGACAGGGTCCACCAAGAGACCCAGTACTTC.